The 21 T cell receptor beta chains in this list originate from one sample, sequenced in a study of blood T cell repertoires in COVID-19. Here immunoSEQ multiplex PCR was the method, and the copy in TCRdb shows in-frame clones only, minus some. The sample holds roughly 200,000 clones; about three quarters are singletons and the top ten take approximately 9%. The sequencing input was peripheral blood. All receptors derive from a woman in her 50s with active or convalescent COVID-19.

The chain's CDR3 is CASSIRAGATSNQPQHF. CDR3 DNA sequence: TGTGCCAGTAGTATTCGGGCAGGGGCCACTAGCAATCAGCCCCAGCATTTT. The genes are TRBV19 and TRBJ1-5; TRBD1 is a possible D gene (6 bases). V dropped 3 bases and J dropped 0 bases, with 15 bases sitting between them. From germline, CDR1 is LNHDA and CDR2 SQIVND (reference sequence). CDR3 length: 17 residues.

This clone was counted a single time. The V call is TRBV4-3, the J call TRBJ1-1; no firm D call. The germline CDR1 and CDR2 sequences are LGHNA and YSLEER. V lost 3 bases and J lost 5, with 16 bases in between. The CDR3 loop spans 15 amino acids. The CDR3 DNA reads as TGCGCCAGCAGCCACACCAGGAGCCGGGGAACTGAAGCTTTCTTT. This sequence encodes CASSHTRSRGTEAFF.

The J gene is TRBJ1-2, the V gene TRBV30, with D possibly matching TRBD1 (5 bases). Trimming removed 4 bases at V and 3 bases at J, with 12 bases between. This CDR3 comprises 13 residues. Germline CDR1 GTSNPN, CDR2 SVGIG (reference sequence). CDR3 in amino acids: CAWTDDRYYGYTF. The CDR3 region has the DNA TGTGCCTGGACCGACGACAGATACTATGGCTACACCTTC.

The CDR3 sequence: CASSLIAGGDNEQFF. In DNA form, the CDR3 reads TGTGCCAGCAGCCTCATAGCGGGAGGGGACAATGAGCAGTTCTTC. The chain joins TRBV4-2 to TRBJ2-1; 11 nucleotides match TRBD2. The germline gives CDR1 LGHNA, CDR2 YNFKEQ. The CDR3 runs to 15 residues. V lost 4 bases and J lost 5; bases outside the gene matches: 4.

V gene TRBV7-3 combines with J gene TRBJ1-1, with 9 bases aligning to TRBD1. Trimming at V came to 4 bases and at J to 0 bases, leaving 3 bases not matched to a gene. Germline V gene sequence: CDR1 SGHTA, CDR2 FQGTGA. CDR3 size: 15 residues. The CDR3 sequence: CASSSGTGMNTEAFF. In DNA form, the CDR3 reads TGTGCCAGCAGCTCAGGGACAGGGATGAACACTGAAGCTTTCTTT.

At least ten counts were recorded for this clone. The rearrangement uses TRBV5-1 and TRBJ2-2; 15 bases are a match to TRBD2. Germline CDR1 is SGHRS and CDR2 is YFSETQ. The CDR3 has 16 residues. Trimming removed 4 bases from V and 7 bases from J; junction bases left unmatched: 5. The CDR3 region is CASSRTSGGAGGELFF. In nucleotides, the CDR3 is TGCGCCAGCAGCCGGACTAGCGGGGGGGCCGGCGGGGAGCTGTTTTTT.

The sample holds one count of this clone. The chain links TRBV6-5 to TRBJ2-1; 11 bases match TRBD2. V gave up 5 bases and J gave up 6 bases; unmatched junction bases: 6. Germline-derived CDR1 and CDR2 are MNHEY and SVGAGI. The CDR3 contains 15 residues. CDR3 nucleotides: TGTGCCAGCAGTATCCCACTAGCGGGAGTCAATGAGCAGTTCTTC. Encoded protein: CASSIPLAGVNEQFF.

The genes are TRBV21-1 and TRBJ2-5; the DNA was not used to check the table's D call, TRBD2. TRBV21-1 is reported as a pseudogene. The CDR3 consists of 18 residues. The chain's CDR3 is CASSKPPGGGRCEETQYF. The DNA of the CDR3 is TGTGCCAGCAGCAAACCTCCTGGGGGGGGGAGGTGTGAAGAGACCCAGTACTTC.

The chain links TRBV19 to TRBJ1-2; D may be TRBD1 (5 bases). Germline V lookup: CDR1 LNHDA, CDR2 SQIVND (reference sequence). This CDR3 region has 13 residues. The V and J ends lost 6 bases and 0 bases respectively, with 8 bases between them. The CDR3 sequence is CASSPTANYGYTF. The DNA for the CDR3 is TGTGCCAGTAGCCCGACAGCTAACTATGGCTACACCTTC.

This chain uses TRBV4-3 with TRBJ1-1; D gene ambiguous. The germline gives CDR1 LGHNA, CDR2 YSLEER. CDR3 length: 15 residues. Trimming took 0 bases from V and 4 from J, leaving 12 bases between them. The CDR3 region has the DNA TGCGCCAGCAGCCAAGATACGAGCCCAGGCACTGAAGCTTTCTTT. Its translation is CASSQDTSPGTEAFF.

The rearrangement uses TRBV2 and TRBJ1-5; D is perhaps TRBD1 (5 bases). Germline CDR1 and CDR2: SNHLY and FYNNEI. This CDR3 spans 15 amino acids. V was pared by 4 bases and J by 0 bases, with 10 bases between. DNA of the CDR3: TGTGCCAGCAGTGGGCGGAGGGGTAGCAATCAGCCCCAGCATTTT. It encodes CASSGRRGSNQPQHF.

V gene TRBV7-3 combines with J gene TRBJ1-1; TRBD1 is a possible D gene (5 bases). V gave up 4 bases and J gave up 8 bases, with 11 bases separating them. This CDR3 is 12 amino acids long. The germline V gene has CDR1 SGHTA and CDR2 FQGTGA. The CDR3 reads CASSSGGPEAFF. CDR3 sequence (DNA): TGTGCCAGCAGCTCCGGGGGTCCCGAAGCTTTCTTT. Filled out from reference TRBV7-3 and TRBJ1-1, the complete variable domain reads GAGVSQTPSNKVTEKGKYVELRCDPISGHTALYWYRQSLGQGPEFLIYFQGTGAADDSGLPNDRFFAVRPEGSVSTLKIQRTERGDSAVYLCASSSGGPEAFFGQGTRLTVV.

V is TRBV5-8 and J is TRBJ1-1; possibly TRBD1 for D (5 bases). The germline V and J ends were trimmed by 4 bases and 0 bases, with 10 bases remaining between them. The length of the CDR3 is 14 residues. The germline V gene has CDR1 SGHTS and CDR2 YDEGEE. Here the CDR3 reads CASSTRDMNTEAFF. As DNA, the CDR3 is TGTGCCAGCAGCACCAGGGATATGAACACTGAAGCTTTCTTT.

The chain is built from TRBV5-4 and TRBJ2-5; 8 bases line up with TRBD1. V shed 4 bases and J 4 bases; nucleotides not matched to a gene: 6. This CDR3 is 14 amino acids long. Germline V gives CDR1 SGHNT, CDR2 YYREEE (reference sequence). CDR3 sequence: CASSQGTGRETQYF. The CDR3 DNA follows: TGTGCCAGCAGCCAAGGGACAGGTAGAGAGACCCAGTACTTC.

This chain's CDR3 is CASSVTGRRGYTF. CDR3 bases: TGTGCCAGCAGCGTGACAGGCCGTCGGGGCTACACCTTC. The chain employs TRBV9 and TRBJ1-2; D may be TRBD1 (6 bases). The germline V gene encodes CDR1 SGDLS and CDR2 YYNGEE. The CDR3 covers 13 residues. The germline V and J ends were trimmed by 2 bases and 8 bases, with 13 bases remaining between them. The whole variable domain, remainder taken from reference TRBV9 and TRBJ1-2, is DSGVTQTPKHLITATGQRVTLRCSPRSGDLSVYWYQQSLDQGLQFLIQYYNGEERAKGNILERFSAQQFPDLHSELNLSSLELGDSALYFCASSVTGRRGYTFGSGTRLTVV.

The chain has TRBV28 and TRBJ1-4; weak D call: TRBD1 (5 bases). The CDR3 spans 17 residues. The V gene's germline CDR1 is MDHEN and CDR2 SYDVKM. The germline V and J ends were trimmed by 8 bases and 0 bases, with 19 bases remaining between them. CDR3 in DNA: TGTGCCAGCCACGATCTGGGGCGCACAGCAACTAATGAAAAACTGTTTTTT. Amino acid sequence: CASHDLGRTATNEKLFF.

This chain links TRBV7-8 with TRBJ2-4, with 9 bases that match TRBD2. The J segment lost 8 bases and the V segment lost 5 bases, leaving 13 bases of the junction unmatched. Germline V gene data show CDR1 as SGHVS and CDR2 as FQNEAQ. There are 16 residues in the CDR3. CDR3 nucleotide sequence: TGTGCCAGCAGCCCTACGAGGTTTAGCGGGAGAGACATTCAGTACTTC. Translating gives CASSPTRFSGRDIQYF.

This clone was picked up a small number of times. V is TRBV28 and J is TRBJ2-7, with D possibly TRBD2 on 6 matching bases. The ends were cut back, 6 bases at V and 4 bases at J, with 19 bases in the middle. The CDR3 runs 15 residues. Germline CDR1 and CDR2: MDHEN and SYDVKM. The CDR3 nucleotides are TGTGCCAGCAGGGGGACTGGGGAGTTTCCGTACGAGCAGTACTTC. This codes for CASRGTGEFPYEQYF.

The chain links TRBV7-9 to TRBJ2-1, with TRBD1 matching 8 bases. The germline CDR1 and CDR2 sequences are SEHNR and FQNEAQ (reference sequence). V was pared by 7 bases and J by 3 bases, with 5 bases of the junction left unmatched. The CDR3 loop spans 14 amino acids. As DNA, the CDR3 is TGTGCCAGCATCCAGGGGGCGGACTACAATGAGCAGTTCTTC. Protein product: CASIQGADYNEQFF.

This chain connects TRBV6-2 or TRBV6-3 to TRBJ2-3, with 9 bases identical to TRBD1. CDR1 is MNHEY, CDR2 SVGEGT, per germline. There are 12 residues in the CDR3. With 6 bases clipped from V and 10 bases from J, the junction kept 5 bases outside the gene matches. The CDR3 reads CASSLGQGAQYF. The CDR3 DNA sequence: TGTGCCAGCAGCCTGGGACAGGGTGCGCAGTATTTT.

V gene TRBV29-1 combines with J gene TRBJ1-1; TRBD1 agrees at 8 bases. The V gene's germline CDR1 is SQVTM and CDR2 ANQGSEA. The V gene end was trimmed by 7 bases and the J gene end by 6 bases; junction bases not matched to a gene: 19. The length of the CDR3 is 16 residues. CDR3 nucleotides: TGCAGCGCCAAAGGGGGTGCAGGGGGCAATATGGCTGAAGCTTTCTTT. Translating gives CSAKGGAGGNMAEAFF.